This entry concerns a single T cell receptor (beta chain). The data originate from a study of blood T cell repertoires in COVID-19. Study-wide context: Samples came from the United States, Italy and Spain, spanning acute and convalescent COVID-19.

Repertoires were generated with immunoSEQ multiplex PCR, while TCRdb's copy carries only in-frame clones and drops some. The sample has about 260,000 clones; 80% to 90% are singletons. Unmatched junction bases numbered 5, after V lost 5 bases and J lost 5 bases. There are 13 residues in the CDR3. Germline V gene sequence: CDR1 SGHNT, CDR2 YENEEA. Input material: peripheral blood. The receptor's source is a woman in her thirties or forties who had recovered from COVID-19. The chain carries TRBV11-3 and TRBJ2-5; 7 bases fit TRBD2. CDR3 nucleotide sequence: TGTGCCAGCAGCGTTAGCGGGTGGGAGACCCAGTACTTC. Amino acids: CASSVSGWETQYF. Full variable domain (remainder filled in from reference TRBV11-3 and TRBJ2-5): EAGVVQSPRYKIIEKKQPVAFWCNPISGHNTLYWYLQNLGQGPELLIRYENEEAVDDSQLPKDRFSAERLKGVDSTLKIQPAELGDSAVYLCASSVSGWETQYFGPGTRLLVL.